The rows below give T cell receptor beta chains drawn from one sample of a study of radiotherapy plus CTLA-4 blockade in lung cancer. Using immunoSEQ multiplex PCR, the repertoire was profiled, and TCRdb retains in-frame clones only, with some absent. The repertoire holds approximately 81,000 clones, roughly 79% seen once, with more than 3.5% in the top ten. Here the sequenced sample was peripheral blood, taken from a patient treated with radiotherapy plus ipilimumab. These receptors all stem from a human donor with non-small cell lung cancer who had a partial response to radiotherapy plus ipilimumab. Some clones in this sample may be carry-over from other donors' samples. CDR3s include the opening cysteine and the closing phenylalanine or tryptophan. A D gene is named only where the DNA matches it firmly. Size tells how often a clone was seen (once, few, many) or the class of an expanded clone, and some rows leave it out.

J: TRBJ2-7
D: NA
V: TRBV7-9
size: NA
DNA: TGTGCCAGCAGCCACGCCCGCAGGGGCCGATACGAGCAGTACTTC
CDR3: CASSHARRGRYEQYF

J: TRBJ2-7
D: TRBD1
V: TRBV18
size: NA
DNA: TGTGCCAGCTCACCACGGACAGGGGTGACCTACGAGCAGTACTTC
CDR3: CASSPRTGVTYEQYF

J: TRBJ1-2
D: TRBD1
V: TRBV11-3
size: few
DNA: TGTGCCAGCAGCGAGGACAGGGGGGTCTATGGCTACACCTTC
CDR3: CASSEDRGVYGYTF

J: TRBJ2-5
D: NA
V: TRBV29-1
size: NA
DNA: TGCAGCGTTGAAGGTGACTCCCAAGAGACCCAGTACTTC
CDR3: CSVEGDSQETQYF

J: TRBJ2-5
D: TRBD1
V: TRBV6-1
size: NA
DNA: TGTGCCAGCTGTATGGGACAGGGAAAAGAGACCCAGTACTTC
CDR3: CASCMGQGKETQYF

J: TRBJ1-4
D: NA
V: TRBV18
size: NA
DNA: TGTGCCAGCTCACTAAGGAGCAGGGGAGAACTGTTTTTT
CDR3: CASSLRSRGELFF

J: TRBJ1-4
D: NA
V: TRBV4-1
size: NA
DNA: TGCGCCAGCAGCCGGGCTGAAAAACTGTTTTTT
CDR3: CASSRAEKLFF

J: TRBJ2-7
D: TRBD1
V: TRBV7-7
size: NA
DNA: TGTGCCAGCAGCTTGAGGGACAGGGGGCCCTACGAGCAGTACTTC
CDR3: CASSLRDRGPYEQYF

J: TRBJ1-2
D: TRBD1
V: TRBV4-2
size: once
DNA: TGTGCCAGCAGCCAAGCTGAGACAGGGGGCGCTGGCTATGGCTACACCTTC
CDR3: CASSQAETGGAGYGYTF

J: TRBJ1-5
D: NA
V: TRBV30
size: NA
DNA: TGTGCCTGGAGTGTACTGAACCGGAATCAGCCCCAGCATTTT
CDR3: CAWSVLNRNQPQHF

J: TRBJ2-5
D: NA
V: TRBV5-1
size: NA
DNA: TGCGCCAGCAGCTTGGGTCGGTTCCAAGAGACCCAGTACTTC
CDR3: CASSLGRFQETQYF

J: TRBJ2-5
D: TRBD2
V: TRBV4-1
size: NA
DNA: TGCGCCAGCAGCCAAGTCGGACTAGCGGCCCCCGTGGAGACCCAGTACTTC
CDR3: CASSQVGLAAPVETQYF

J: TRBJ2-1
D: TRBD2
V: TRBV19
size: NA
DNA: TGTGCCAGTAGTATTCTCCACCAAGCGGGGCCCTACAATGAGCAGTTCTTC
CDR3: CASSILHQAGPYNEQFF

J: TRBJ1-6
D: TRBD1
V: TRBV19
size: NA
DNA: TGTGCCAGTAGTACGAACCGGGACAGGGATGGATCCCTCCACTTT
CDR3: CASSTNRDRDGSLHF

J: TRBJ2-1
D: TRBD2
V: TRBV19
size: NA
DNA: TGTGCCAGTAGTATTGGGACTAGCGGGAGCTATGAGCAGTTCTTC
CDR3: CASSIGTSGSYEQFF

J: TRBJ2-5
D: NA
V: TRBV7-3
size: NA
DNA: TGTGCCAGCAGCTTAGTCCAGCACGGGGCCCAGTACTTC
CDR3: CASSLVQHGAQYF

J: TRBJ2-1
D: TRBD2
V: TRBV27
size: NA
DNA: TGTGCCAGCAGTTTGACTAGCACTAGTTACAATGAGCAGTTCTTC
CDR3: CASSLTSTSYNEQFF

J: TRBJ1-1
D: NA
V: TRBV13
size: NA
DNA: TGTGCCAGCAGCTTAGGACTGACAGCCATGAACACTGAAGCTTTCTTT
CDR3: CASSLGLTAMNTEAFF

J: TRBJ2-7
D: NA
V: TRBV18
size: NA
DNA: TGTGCCAGCTCACCACCTCGGCCAGGGGACTACGAGCAGTACTTC
CDR3: CASSPPRPGDYEQYF

J: TRBJ2-6
D: NA
V: TRBV7-2
size: NA
DNA: TGTGCCAGCAGCTCGCTGCGAAGCTCTGGGGCCAACGTCCTGACTTTC
CDR3: CASSSLRSSGANVLTF

J: TRBJ1-4
D: TRBD1
V: TRBV18
size: few
DNA: TGTGCCAGCTCACAGGGACAGGATAATGAAAAACTGTTTTTT
CDR3: CASSQGQDNEKLFF

J: TRBJ2-2
D: NA
V: TRBV7-3
size: NA
DNA: TGTGCCAGCAGATTCGGGTCGAACACCGGGGAGCTGTTTTTT
CDR3: CASRFGSNTGELFF

J: TRBJ1-4
D: TRBD1
V: TRBV6-5
size: once
DNA: TGTGCCAGCAGTGAAGACAGGGGGGGAGAAAAACTGTTTTTT
CDR3: CASSEDRGGEKLFF

J: TRBJ1-2
D: NA
V: TRBV7-8
size: once
DNA: TGTGCCAGCAGCCCATGGACTGGTCCGCAGTATGGCTACACCTTC
CDR3: CASSPWTGPQYGYTF

J: TRBJ2-3
D: TRBD2
V: TRBV6-5
size: NA
DNA: TGTGCCAGCAGTCGTAGCGGGGGGGCCTCAGATACGCAGTATTTT
CDR3: CASSRSGGASDTQYF

J: TRBJ1-1
D: NA
V: TRBV10-1
size: few
DNA: TGCGCCAGCAGTTCTGGGGCCCGCACTGAAGCTTTCTTT
CDR3: CASSSGARTEAFF

J: TRBJ1-5
D: NA
V: TRBV4-2
size: NA
DNA: TGTGCCAGCAGCCAATCCCTCGATCAGCCCCAGCATTTT
CDR3: CASSQSLDQPQHF

J: TRBJ1-3
D: NA
V: TRBV7-2
size: NA
DNA: TGTGCCAGCAGCTTAGCCGACTTCCGCAGAAACACCATATATTTT
CDR3: CASSLADFRRNTIYF

J: TRBJ2-6
D: NA
V: TRBV5-4
size: NA
DNA: TGTGCCAGCAGCTTTCCCTACGGCCCTGGAGCTGGGGCCAACGTCCTGACTTTC
CDR3: CASSFPYGPGAGANVLTF

J: TRBJ1-2
D: TRBD1
V: TRBV19
size: NA
DNA: TGTGCCAGTAGTGGACAGGGACGAGGGTATGGCTACACCTTC
CDR3: CASSGQGRGYGYTF

J: TRBJ2-4
D: NA
V: TRBV4-2
size: NA
DNA: TGTGCCAGCAGCCCCGACAACGGGACTGCGAAAAACATTCAGTACTTC
CDR3: CASSPDNGTAKNIQYF

J: TRBJ2-7
D: TRBD1
V: TRBV6-5
size: NA
DNA: TGTGCCAGCAGAAAAACTCAGGGGGCAACCTACGAGCAGTACTTC
CDR3: CASRKTQGATYEQYF

J: TRBJ2-5
D: NA
V: TRBV6-5
size: few
DNA: TGTGCCAGCAGTTACGGGTCGGGCGGGGAGACCCAGTACTTC
CDR3: CASSYGSGGETQYF

J: TRBJ1-4
D: NA
V: TRBV7-2
size: NA
DNA: TGTGCCAGCAGCTTAGGGCCCTTTGGCGAAAAACTGTTTTTT
CDR3: CASSLGPFGEKLFF

J: TRBJ2-1
D: TRBD2
V: TRBV4-2
size: NA
DNA: TGTGCCAGCAGTAGAGCGGGAGACTACAATGAGCAGTTCTTC
CDR3: CASSRAGDYNEQFF

J: TRBJ1-2
D: NA
V: TRBV7-2
size: NA
DNA: TGTGCCAGCAAGGAGATACTTAACTATGGCTACACCTTC
CDR3: CASKEILNYGYTF

J: TRBJ1-2
D: NA
V: TRBV7-8
size: few
DNA: TGTGCCAGCAGCTTCGGCAGGGGCCAAGGCTACACCTTC
CDR3: CASSFGRGQGYTF

J: TRBJ2-1
D: TRBD2
V: TRBV28
size: NA
DNA: TGTGCCAGCACCTCCGGTGGGACTAGACGCTACAATGAGCAGTTCTTC
CDR3: CASTSGGTRRYNEQFF

J: TRBJ1-4
D: NA
V: TRBV6-1
size: NA
DNA: TGTGCCAGTCGGGAAGAGCGTTGGAACGAAAAACTGTTTTTT
CDR3: CASREERWNEKLFF

J: TRBJ1-4
D: TRBD1
V: TRBV2
size: NA
DNA: TGTGCCAGCAGTGAATACGGGACAGCTGCAACTAATGAAAAACTGTTTTTT
CDR3: CASSEYGTAATNEKLFF

J: TRBJ1-2
D: NA
V: TRBV7-2
size: few
DNA: TGTGCCAGCAGCTTGGACATCGGTGCTAACTATGGCTACACCTTC
CDR3: CASSLDIGANYGYTF

J: TRBJ1-2
D: NA
V: TRBV6-1
size: NA
DNA: TGTGCCAGCAGTGAAGAACTAGACGATGGCTACACCTTC
CDR3: CASSEELDDGYTF

J: TRBJ1-1
D: NA
V: TRBV5-1
size: once
DNA: TGCGCCAGCAGCTTTAGCCAGGGCACTGAAGCTTTCTTT
CDR3: CASSFSQGTEAFF

J: TRBJ2-1
D: TRBD1
V: TRBV6-1
size: NA
DNA: TGTGCCAGCAGGACAGGGCCCAATGAGCAGTTCTTC
CDR3: CASRTGPNEQFF

J: TRBJ2-1
D: NA
V: TRBV5-1
size: few
DNA: TGCGCCAGCAGCTTGGGACCCAGCGGAGCTTACTCCTACAATGAGCAGTTCTTC
CDR3: CASSLGPSGAYSYNEQFF

J: TRBJ2-6
D: NA
V: TRBV19
size: NA
DNA: TGTGCCAGTAGTGCCCTACAGGGCGCGGGGGCCAACGTCCTGACTTTC
CDR3: CASSALQGAGANVLTF

J: TRBJ2-7
D: TRBD1
V: TRBV5-6
size: NA
DNA: TGTGCCAGCAGCTTGGTGGGACAGGGAATGATATACGAGCAGTACTTC
CDR3: CASSLVGQGMIYEQYF

J: TRBJ1-5
D: NA
V: TRBV19
size: NA
DNA: TGTGCCATTGGGACTCTCAGCAATCAGCCCCAGCATTTT
CDR3: CAIGTLSNQPQHF

J: TRBJ2-3
D: TRBD2
V: TRBV7-2
size: NA
DNA: TGTGCCAGCAGCTCGCGGGGGGGCTGGACAGATACGCAGTATTTT
CDR3: CASSSRGGWTDTQYF

J: TRBJ2-3
D: NA
V: TRBV28
size: NA
DNA: TGTGCCAGCGGGTCGGAGGACACAGATACGCAGTATTTT
CDR3: CASGSEDTDTQYF

J: TRBJ1-1
D: TRBD1
V: TRBV18
size: medium-sized
DNA: TGTGCCAGCTCACAACAGGGGCTAGAAGCTTTCTTT
CDR3: CASSQQGLEAFF

J: TRBJ2-7
D: NA
V: TRBV7-6
size: NA
DNA: TGTGCCAGCAGCTTAGCGGAAGACAGCTCCTACGAGCAGTACTTC
CDR3: CASSLAEDSSYEQYF

J: TRBJ2-1
D: TRBD2
V: TRBV5-4
size: once
DNA: TGTGCCAGCAGCTTGGACGGGGCGGGGGGATATAATGAGCAGTTCTTC
CDR3: CASSLDGAGGYNEQFF

J: TRBJ1-2
D: NA
V: TRBV29-1
size: NA
DNA: TGCAGCGTTGGTGCAGACTATGGCTACACCTTC
CDR3: CSVGADYGYTF

J: TRBJ2-3
D: TRBD2
V: TRBV10-3
size: few
DNA: TGTGCCATCAGTGCACTAGCGGGCACAGATACGCAGTATTTT
CDR3: CAISALAGTDTQYF